A single sample gave rise to the 14 T cell receptor beta chains below, sequenced in a study of control samples from healthy donors and cancer patients. Measured with immunoSEQ multiplex PCR; TCRdb has only the in-frame clones, and not every one. The table lists around 200,000 clones, about 93% of them singletons. The sequenced sample was blood. The source of these receptors is a man younger than 35 in good health.

J is TRBJ2-7 and V is TRBV15; D possibly corresponds to TRBD2 (5 bases). The CDR3 loop spans 13 amino acids. Per germline, CDR1 LNHNV and CDR2 YYDKDF (reference sequence). The V and J ends lost 6 bases and 1 base respectively, with 10 bases between them. CDR3 amino acids: CATRSGFSYEQYF. CDR3 in DNA: TGTGCCACCAGATCGGGGTTTTCCTACGAGCAGTACTTC.

The J gene is TRBJ1-5, the V gene TRBV10-3; TRBD1 might be the D (6 bases). The germline CDR1 and CDR2 sequences are ENHRY and SYGVKD. V lost 3 bases, J lost 8 bases, and 17 bases lay in between. This CDR3 is built from 15 residues. This CDR3 is CAISDGGLGLKPQHF. In DNA, the CDR3 is TGTGCCATCAGTGACGGGGGCCTGGGGCTGAAGCCCCAGCATTTT.

This clone was seen just once. The chain is built from TRBV6-6 and TRBJ2-1, with D possibly being TRBD2 (5 bases). This CDR3 is 13 amino acids long. Germline V lookup: CDR1 MNHNY, CDR2 SVGAGI (reference sequence). The V end was cut by 8 bases, the J end by 9 bases, with 17 bases between. CDR3 nucleotides: TGTGCCAGCCACGACCGGGGAAGCAGTGAGCAGTTCTTC. Protein product: CASHDRGSSEQFF.

In the case of this clone: Other DNA sequences in the sample encode the same CDR3. The V gene is TRBV5-1, the J gene TRBJ2-3; 9 bases align to TRBD2. This CDR3 spans 14 amino acids. CDR1 is SGHRS and CDR2 is YFSETQ in the germline V gene. Losses at the gene ends were 0 bases for V and 4 bases for J; bases not matched to a gene: 0. This CDR3 reads CASSLGGGADTQYF. The CDR3 nucleotides read TGCGCCAGCAGCTTGGGCGGGGGGGCAGATACGCAGTATTTT.

The rearrangement links TRBV15 to TRBJ1-5; 9 bases align to TRBD1. CDR3 length: 15 residues. Germline V gene sequence: CDR1 LNHNV, CDR2 YYDKDF (reference sequence). V was clipped by 4 bases and J by 8 bases; unmatched bases: 9. The CDR3 DNA follows: TGTGCCACCAGCATCTCGGACAGGGGCCTTAAGCCCCAGCATTTT. The encoded protein is CATSISDRGLKPQHF.

The chain links TRBV7-9 to TRBJ1-2; 7 bases agree with TRBD1. J lost 0 bases, V lost 4 bases, and 5 bases had no gene match. The germline V gene has CDR1 SEHNR and CDR2 FQNEAQ (reference sequence). This CDR3 has 15 residues. CDR3 amino acids: CASSSTDRANYGYTF. The CDR3 coding sequence is TGTGCCAGCAGCTCCACCGACAGGGCTAACTATGGCTACACCTTC.

The table lists this clone with a count of one. The rearrangement joins TRBV5-1 to TRBJ2-1, with D perhaps assigned TRBD1 or TRBD2 (5 bases each). Trimming took off 0 bases at V and 6 bases at J, with 13 bases between the two ends. Germline V gene sequence: CDR1 SGHRS, CDR2 YFSETQ. The CDR3 totals 15 residues. This CDR3 is CASSLGGGISNEQFF. The DNA for the CDR3 is TGCGCCAGCAGCTTGGGTGGGGGAATTTCCAATGAGCAGTTCTTC.

The chain is built from TRBV7-9 and TRBJ2-1, with D hard to call. The CDR3 is made up of 13 amino acids. CDR1 is SEHNR, CDR2 FQNEAQ, per germline (reference sequence). V was shortened by 1 base and J by 5 bases, with 6 bases between the two germline ends. The CDR3 here is CASSLGVDNEQFF. CDR3 DNA: TGTGCCAGCAGCTTAGGTGTCGACAATGAGCAGTTCTTC. The variable domain in full, with the rest retrieved from reference TRBV7-9 and TRBJ2-1, is DTGVSQNPRHKITKRGQNVTFRCDPISEHNRLYWYRQTLGQGPEFLTYFQNEAQLEKSRLLSDRFSAERPKGSFSTLEIQRTEQGDSAMYLCASSLGVDNEQFFGPGTRLTVL.

The chain employs TRBV7-2 and TRBJ1-4, with 9 bases matching TRBD1. The trim removed 5 bases at V and 8 bases at J, leaving 6 bases unmatched. Germline V gene lookup returns CDR1 SGHTA and CDR2 FQGNSA. CDR3 length: 14 residues. The CDR3 DNA is TGTGCCAGCAGCGAACAGGGGGCGGACGAAAAACTGTTTTTT. It encodes CASSEQGADEKLFF.

The genes are TRBV6-4 and TRBJ1-1; no clear D gene. The CDR3 totals 13 residues. The V gene lost 3 bases and the J gene lost 0 bases, with 5 bases spanning the gap. The germline V gene has CDR1 MRHNA and CDR2 SNTAGT. The CDR3 here is CASSEKMNTEAFF. The CDR3 DNA reads as TGTGCCAGCAGTGAGAAAATGAACACTGAAGCTTTCTTT.

V usage is TRBV27 and J usage is TRBJ2-3; TRBD2 matches at 13 bases. V was clipped by 5 bases and J by 6 bases; unmatched bases: 14. In germline, CDR1 is MNHEY, CDR2 SMNVEV (reference sequence). The CDR3 has 18 residues. As DNA, the CDR3 is TGTGCCAGCAGTGTAAAGTCCTTACTAGCGGGGGGGCACGATACGCAGTATTTT. This gives the protein CASSVKSLLAGGHDTQYF.

The chain combines TRBV7-3 with TRBJ1-1, with no clear D. V shed 3 bases and J shed 1 base, with 15 bases lying between them. Germline V gives CDR1 SGHTA, CDR2 FQGTGA. The CDR3 is made up of 16 amino acids. CDR3: CASSFRTKIRNTEAFF. The CDR3 bases are TGTGCCAGCAGCTTTAGGACTAAGATTCGGAACACTGAAGCTTTCTTT.

The chain employs TRBV15 and TRBJ2-1; D not resolved. The CDR3 loop spans 14 amino acids. Germline values: CDR1 LNHNV, CDR2 YYDKDF (reference sequence). Trimming cost V 5 bases and J 7 bases, with 15 bases left between them. The CDR3 nucleotides are TGTGCCACCAGCCGAATTCTAAGCGAGAATGAGCAGTTCTTC. It specifies CATSRILSENEQFF.

The chain recombines TRBV29-1 with TRBJ2-1; maybe TRBD2 (5 bases). Germline CDR1 SQVTM, CDR2 ANQGSEA. The V gene lost 5 bases and the J gene lost 15 bases, with 17 bases spanning the gap. This CDR3 spans 11 amino acids. The CDR3 DNA reads as TGCAGCGTTAATTCGGGCAGAGAGGGGTTCTTC. Translating gives CSVNSGREGFF.